These 13 T cell receptor beta chains were sequenced from one sample in a study of T cells after yellow fever vaccination. A single record per CDR3 protein comes from TCRdb applying MiXCR to the 5' RACE reads. This table holds about 340,000 distinct CDR3 sequences, about 9.5% found once. The specimen comprised PBMCs, sampled on the day of the first yellow fever vaccination. These receptors were obtained from a young man who received the YFV17D yellow fever vaccine.

This clonotype was detected ten times or more. The V gene is TRBV5-5, the J gene TRBJ2-3; the match to TRBD2 covers 11 bases. The CDR3 consists of 16 residues. Germline V gene sequence: CDR1 SGHKS, CDR2 YYEKEE (reference sequence). With V trimmed by 4 bases and J by 2 bases, 6 bases remained unmatched. CDR3: CASSQLAGVYTDTQYF. CDR3 sequence (DNA): TGTGCCAGCAGCCAACTAGCGGGGGTATACACAGATACGCAGTATTTT. Together with reference TRBV5-5 and TRBJ2-3, the CDR3 gives the full variable domain: DAGVTQSPTHLIKTRGQQVTLRCSPISGHKSVSWYQQVLGQGPQFIFQYYEKEERGRGNFPDRFSARQFPNYSSELNVNALLLGDSALYLCASSQLAGVYTDTQYFGPGTRLTVL.

V gene TRBV5-6 combines with J gene TRBJ1-2; weak D call: TRBD1 (5 bases). V lost 2 bases, J lost 3 bases, and 11 bases lay in between. This CDR3 contains 14 residues. The V gene's germline CDR1 is SGHDT and CDR2 YYEEEE. CDR3 protein: CASSFWGIHYGYTF. The CDR3 DNA reads TGTGCCAGCAGCTTCTGGGGGATTCACTATGGCTACACCTTC. The full variable domain, in which reference TRBV5-6 and TRBJ1-2 provide the parts outside the CDR3, is DAGVTQSPTHLIKTRGQQVTLRCSPKSGHDTVSWYQQALGQGPQFIFQYYEEEERQRGNFPDRFSGHQFPNYSSELNVNALLLGDSALYLCASSFWGIHYGYTFGSGTRLTVV.

The rearrangement uses TRBV18 and TRBJ1-6, with a possible D match to TRBD1 (5 bases). Trimming left V 6 bases short and J 8 bases short, with 17 bases between. The CDR3 is 15 residues long. Germline loops: CDR1 KGHSH, CDR2 LQKENI. The CDR3 here is CASSPWPGMDSPLHF. The CDR3 DNA reads as TGTGCCAGCTCCCCCTGGCCAGGGATGGATTCACCCCTCCACTTT.

This clonotype turned up a few times. CDR3 loop: CASSQWDRGHEQYV. CDR3 nucleotides: TGTGCCAGCAGCCAGTGGGACAGGGGGCATGAGCAGTACGTC. The chain uses TRBV7-9 and TRBJ2-7, with 12 nucleotides matching TRBD1. Germline V gene data show CDR1 as SEHNR and CDR2 as FQNEAQ (reference sequence). This CDR3 is built from 14 residues. J lost 7 bases, V lost 5 bases, and 6 bases had no gene match.

This clonotype was seen more than once but under ten times. V is TRBV9 and J is TRBJ1-2; 8 bases are shared with TRBD1. Per germline, CDR1 SGDLS and CDR2 YYNGEE. This CDR3 has 12 amino acids. J was trimmed by 8 bases and V by 3 bases; bases with no gene match: 3. This CDR3 reads CASSATGGGYTF. Here the CDR3 DNA reads TGTGCCAGCAGCGCAACAGGGGGGGGCTACACCTTC. Supplemented by reference TRBV9 and TRBJ1-2, the full variable domain reads DSGVTQTPKHLITATGQRVTLRCSPRSGDLSVYWYQQSLDQGLQFLIQYYNGEERAKGNILERFSAQQFPDLHSELNLSSLELGDSALYFCASSATGGGYTFGSGTRLTVV.

The chain employs TRBV7-9 and TRBJ1-4; TRBD1 might be the D (6 bases). The CDR3 has 14 amino acids. Trimming shortened V by 0 bases and J by 4 bases, and 6 bases separated the two germline ends. Germline V lookup: CDR1 SEHNR, CDR2 FQNEAQ (reference sequence). The CDR3 loop reads CASSLADSNEKLFF. CDR3 DNA sequence: TGTGCCAGCAGCTTAGCGGACAGTAATGAAAAACTGTTTTTT.

The chain has TRBV5-6 and TRBJ1-2; D is possibly TRBD1 (6 bases). In germline, CDR1 is SGHDT, CDR2 YYEEEE. Trimming cost V 7 bases and J 0 bases, with 16 bases left between them. This CDR3 has 15 amino acids. CDR3 protein: CASGETGQTNYGYTF. The CDR3 DNA is TGTGCCAGCGGCGAGACTGGACAGACTAACTATGGCTACACCTTC.

This sequence joins TRBV5-1 and TRBJ2-1; TRBD1 might be the D (6 bases). CDR1 is SGHRS and CDR2 is YFSETQ in the germline V gene. Trimming removed 4 bases at V and 0 bases at J, with 11 bases between. This CDR3 spans 15 amino acids. The CDR3 protein is CASSPQGHSYNEQFF. The CDR3 region has the DNA TGCGCCAGCAGCCCTCAGGGGCACTCCTACAATGAGCAGTTCTTC.

Only a few counts were recorded for this clonotype. The chain joins TRBV5-4 to TRBJ1-4; 8 bases are a match to TRBD1. Trimming at V came to 2 bases and at J to 8 bases, leaving 5 bases not matched to a gene. The CDR3 is 14 residues long. The V gene's germline CDR1 is SGHNT and CDR2 YYREEE (reference sequence). CDR3 amino acids: CASSFDRGGEKLFF. The CDR3 DNA is TGTGCCAGCAGCTTCGACAGGGGAGGAGAAAAACTGTTTTTT.

This clonotype was recorded at least ten times. The V and J genes are TRBV4-3 and TRBJ2-2, with D possibly being TRBD2 (5 bases). V lost 1 base to trimming and J lost 5 bases, with 11 bases between them. Germline CDR1 LGHNA, CDR2 YSLEER. The CDR3 is made up of 15 amino acids. Written as DNA, the CDR3 is TGCGCCAGCAGCCAAGGAGAGGGAACGACCGGGGAGCTGTTTTTT. The encoded protein is CASSQGEGTTGELFF.

V is TRBV5-1 and J is TRBJ2-3; the D gene is possibly TRBD1 (5 bases). This CDR3 is 14 amino acids long. In germline, CDR1 is SGHRS, CDR2 YFSETQ. V lost 4 bases and J lost 5, with 14 bases in between. The DNA for the CDR3 is TGCGCCAGCAGCCCCAGGGCGCTGATAGATACGCAGTATTTT. It codes for CASSPRALIDTQYF. Full variable domain (outside the CDR3, taken from reference TRBV5-1 and TRBJ2-3): KAGVTQTPRYLIKTRGQQVTLSCSPISGHRSVSWYQQTPGQGLQFLFEYFSETQRNKGNFPGRFSGRQFSNSRSEMNVSTLELGDSALYLCASSPRALIDTQYFGPGTRLTVL.

This clonotype was found a few times. The V and J genes are TRBV20-1 and TRBJ1-6; D might be TRBD1 (5 bases). The germline V and J ends were trimmed by 3 bases and 9 bases, with 21 bases remaining between them. The CDR3 sequence is 16 residues long. Germline loops: CDR1 DFQATT, CDR2 SNEGSKA (reference sequence). This CDR3 is CSASTWNFQGISPLHF. DNA for the CDR3: TGCAGTGCTAGTACTTGGAACTTCCAGGGCATTTCACCCCTCCACTTT.

The rearrangement joins TRBV4-1 to TRBJ2-5; 8 bases agree with TRBD2. Trimming cost V 3 bases and J 1 base; bases outside gene matches: 13. The CDR3 is 18 amino acids. Germline lookup yields CDR1 MGHRA and CDR2 YSYEKL. The CDR3 is CASSQDIAGTLPQETQYF. The CDR3 DNA sequence: TGCGCCAGCAGCCAGGATATAGCGGGGACATTACCCCAAGAGACCCAGTACTTC.